This T cell receptor (beta chain) was captured by sequencing in a study of T cell responses to AZD1222 COVID-19 vaccine. Points from the study as a whole: Without day 14 samples, only post-peak T cell repertoires were studied. Seropositive status at baseline applied to only 6 or 7 AZD1222 recipients.

The table came from immunoSEQ multiplex PCR; TCRdb's copy has only in-frame clones and leaves some out. The profile shows about 140,000 clones, more than 75% of them singletons. CDR1 and CDR2 from the germline V gene are LNHDA and SQIVND (reference sequence). The CDR3 sequence is 16 residues long. Trimming took 5 bases from V and 7 from J, leaving 18 bases between them. A word on this clone: Its antigen remains unknown.

This specimen was peripheral blood, taken 28 days after the second AZD1222 dose. The sequence was obtained from an adult who received the AZD1222 COVID-19 vaccine. J is TRBJ1-6 and V is TRBV19; D possibly corresponds to TRBD1 (5 bases). The CDR3 DNA follows: TGTGCCAGTAGTCAGGGAGGGGCTCTAAGGAATTCACCCCTCCACTTT. It is translated as CASSQGGALRNSPLHF.